Shown below are 22 T cell receptor beta chains from a single sample sequenced in a study of CD8+ T cells in alopecia areata. RNA was isolated and reverse transcribed to cDNA, the sequencing template. Libraries were prepared by immunoSEQ multiplex PCR; TCRdb keeps only in-frame clonotypes and omits some of them. The sample includes 110,000 to 150,000 clones, roughly 62% of them seen just once. The sample in question was CD4+ T cells sorted from blood, obtained at week 0. The origin of the receptors is a human donor with alopecia areata.

This sequence joins TRBV7-2 and TRBJ2-7, with 7 bases that match TRBD1. The germline V gene encodes CDR1 SGHTA and CDR2 FQGNSA. The CDR3 is 17 residues long. With 5 bases clipped from V and 3 bases from J, the junction kept 16 bases outside the gene matches. The DNA for the CDR3 is TGTGCCAGCAGCCTCTTCACTGGGGGCAGGGGGATCTACGAGCAGTACTTC. Protein: CASSLFTGGRGIYEQYF.

The sample holds a few counts of this clone. This CDR3 is CASAVEGQGYEQYF. In DNA, the CDR3 is TGCGCCAGCGCCGTTGAGGGACAGGGCTACGAGCAGTACTTC. This chain connects TRBV5-1 to TRBJ2-7; 9 bases fit TRBD1. V was pared by 7 bases and J by 3 bases, with 8 bases of the junction left unmatched. The germline gives CDR1 SGHRS, CDR2 YFSETQ. The CDR3 sequence is 14 residues long.

The chain has TRBV7-9 and TRBJ2-1, with D tentatively TRBD2 (5 bases). The CDR3 covers 13 residues. Germline CDR1 and CDR2: SEHNR and FQNEAQ (reference sequence). V dropped 5 bases and J dropped 6 bases, with 11 bases sitting between them. The DNA for the CDR3 is TGTGCCAGCAGCACTGGGAGTGGCAATGAGCAGTTCTTC. It codes for CASSTGSGNEQFF.

With respect to this clone: This specimen includes other DNA sequences encoding the same CDR3. The J gene is TRBJ1-1, the V gene TRBV30, with 7 bases matching TRBD1. The CDR3 has 13 residues. V lost 1 base, J lost 4 bases, and 3 bases stayed unmatched. The germline gives CDR1 GTSNPN, CDR2 SVGIG (reference sequence). The CDR3 spells CAWSAQGGTEAFF. CDR3 nucleotides: TGTGCCTGGAGTGCGCAGGGGGGCACTGAAGCTTTCTTT.

The genes are TRBV6-6 and TRBJ1-1; 10 bases align to TRBD1. The CDR3 is 13 amino acids. In germline, CDR1 is MNHNY, CDR2 SVGAGI (reference sequence). V shed 4 bases and J 4 bases; nucleotides not matched to a gene: 0. The CDR3 spells CASSWTGGTEAFF. Here the CDR3 DNA reads TGTGCCAGCAGTTGGACAGGGGGCACTGAAGCTTTCTTT.

This clone was detected only a few times. The rearrangement uses TRBV7-2 and TRBJ2-2; the D is unclear. V lost 6 bases to trimming and J lost 1 base, with 3 bases between them. Germline CDR1 is SGHTA and CDR2 is FQGNSA. The CDR3 covers 12 residues. The CDR3 region is CASRMNTGELFF. CDR3 DNA sequence: TGTGCCAGCAGGATGAACACCGGGGAGCTGTTTTTT.

This clone was counted only a few times. J is TRBJ2-1 and V is TRBV28; no clear D. Trimming took off 6 bases at V and 7 bases at J, with 16 bases between the two ends. Germline V gives CDR1 MDHEN, CDR2 SYDVKM. This CDR3 region has 14 residues. The CDR3 region is CASSTGPPLNEQFF. The CDR3 DNA reads TGTGCCAGCAGCACGGGCCCACCACTGAATGAGCAGTTCTTC.

The chain combines TRBV7-2 with TRBJ2-1; TRBD2 might be the D (6 bases). This CDR3 contains 16 residues. Trimming stripped 1 base from V and 5 bases from J, with 15 bases between. Germline V gene sequence: CDR1 SGHTA, CDR2 FQGNSA. In nucleotides, the CDR3 is TGTGCCAGCAGCTTAGTCGGGGGATCCTCGGACAATGAGCAGTTCTTC. It is translated as CASSLVGGSSDNEQFF.

This chain links TRBV6-5 with TRBJ1-5; no reliable D call. Germline-derived CDR1 and CDR2 are MNHEY and SVGAGI. V gave up 6 bases and J gave up 5 bases, with 17 bases separating them. This CDR3 has 15 amino acids. The CDR3 sequence: CASSPSLMADQPQHF. DNA for the CDR3: TGTGCCAGCAGCCCATCCCTGATGGCGGATCAGCCCCAGCATTTT.

The chain is built from TRBV4-1 and TRBJ1-1; tentatively, D is TRBD1 (6 bases). The germline gives CDR1 MGHRA, CDR2 YSYEKL. The CDR3 consists of 17 residues. V lost 4 bases, J lost 4 bases, and 22 bases lay in between. The DNA for the CDR3 is TGCGCCAGCAGCCGGGCTTCCGTGAGGACAGTTGGCACTGAAGCTTTCTTT. This translates into CASSRASVRTVGTEAFF.

This rearrangement joins TRBV7-9 to TRBJ1-2, with a tentative D call TRBD1 (5 bases). Germline lookup yields CDR1 SEHNR and CDR2 FQNEAQ (reference sequence). This CDR3 has 14 amino acids. Trimming pared 5 bases from V and 4 bases from J, leaving 14 bases between. The CDR3 is CASSPERRGYGYTF. DNA of the CDR3: TGTGCCAGCAGCCCGGAACGGAGGGGCTATGGCTACACCTTC. Variable domain in full (rest from reference TRBV7-9 and TRBJ1-2): DTGVSQNPRHKITKRGQNVTFRCDPISEHNRLYWYRQTLGQGPEFLTYFQNEAQLEKSRLLSDRFSAERPKGSFSTLEIQRTEQGDSAMYLCASSPERRGYGYTFGSGTRLTVV.

This clone was detected once. V and J are TRBV11-1 and TRBJ1-1; tentatively, D is TRBD1 (6 bases). This CDR3 contains 15 residues. Germline values: CDR1 SGHAT, CDR2 FQDESV (reference sequence). With 7 bases removed from V and 0 bases from J, the gap between germline ends came to 15 bases. The CDR3 region is CASNQGGAMNTEAFF. In DNA, the CDR3 is TGTGCCAGCAACCAAGGGGGGGCGATGAACACTGAAGCTTTCTTT. The full variable domain, rest sourced from reference TRBV11-1 and TRBJ1-1, is EAEVAQSPRYKITEKSQAVAFWCDPISGHATLYWYRQILGQGPELLVQFQDESVVDDSQLPKDRFSAERLKGVDSTLKIQPAELGDSAMYLCASNQGGAMNTEAFFGQGTRLTVV.

This clone was observed a few times. The chain carries TRBV4-1 and TRBJ2-7; 9 positions match TRBD2. Germline CDR1 MGHRA, CDR2 YSYEKL. The CDR3 spans 15 residues. V shed 0 bases and J 6 bases; nucleotides not matched to a gene: 6. CDR3 in amino acids: CASSQDRGGAFEQYF. CDR3 nucleotide sequence: TGCGCCAGCAGCCAAGATCGCGGGGGGGCCTTCGAGCAGTACTTC.

The chain links TRBV30 to TRBJ1-1; D uncertain. CDR1 GTSNPN and CDR2 SVGIG come from the germline V gene (reference sequence). The length of the CDR3 is 14 residues. Trimming pared 2 bases from V and 1 base from J, leaving 11 bases between. The CDR3 region is CAWSTRYGNTEAFF. CDR3 bases: TGTGCCTGGAGTACGAGGTATGGGAACACTGAAGCTTTCTTT.

The chain combines TRBV2 with TRBJ2-6, with D possibly being TRBD1 (7 bases). Germline V gene lookup returns CDR1 SNHLY and CDR2 FYNNEI. This CDR3 spans 17 amino acids. V lost 4 bases and J lost 2, with 15 bases in between. CDR3 bases: TGTGCCAGCAGTGCGGCGGGACAGTCCACTGGGGCCAACGTCCTGACTTTC. Encoded protein: CASSAAGQSTGANVLTF.

In DNA, the CDR3 is TGTGCCAGTAGTATAGTAGACAGGCTGGGTGAGCAGTTCTTC. This gives the protein CASSIVDRLGEQFF. The chain couples TRBV19 to TRBJ2-1; a weak D match, TRBD1 (6 bases). The V end was cut by 1 base, the J end by 9 bases, with 13 bases between. CDR1 and CDR2 (germline): LNHDA, SQIVND (reference sequence). This CDR3 has 14 residues.

V usage is TRBV5-1 and J usage is TRBJ2-2; 7 nucleotides match TRBD1. Per germline, CDR1 SGHRS and CDR2 YFSETQ. J lost 5 bases, V lost 3 bases, and 4 bases had no gene match. The CDR3 consists of 14 residues. CDR3 DNA sequence: TGCGCCAGCAGCTACGACAGGGAAACCGGGGAGCTGTTTTTT. Translation: CASSYDRETGELFF.

V gene TRBV5-1 combines with J gene TRBJ2-5, with TRBD2 as a possible D gene (7 bases). This CDR3 has 17 amino acids. Trimming pared 4 bases from V and 4 bases from J, leaving 23 bases between. CDR1 is SGHRS and CDR2 is YFSETQ in the germline V gene. The CDR3 coding sequence is TGCGCCAGCAGCACCTCTGTTGCGGGGGCCCGGAGAGAGACCCAGTACTTC. Protein sequence: CASSTSVAGARRETQYF.

This clone has a handful of counts. Additional DNA sequences in this sample encode the identical CDR3. The chain carries TRBV7-9 and TRBJ1-6; perhaps TRBD1 as D (5 bases). V lost 0 bases and J lost 7, with 7 bases in between. The CDR3 runs 14 residues. Germline V gene data show CDR1 as SEHNR and CDR2 as FQNEAQ (reference sequence). The CDR3 DNA reads as TGTGCCAGCAGCTTAGCGTCAGGGAATTCACCCCTCCACTTT. Translated: CASSLASGNSPLHF. Variable domain in full (rest from reference TRBV7-9 and TRBJ1-6): DTGVSQNPRHKITKRGQNVTFRCDPISEHNRLYWYRQTLGQGPEFLTYFQNEAQLEKSRLLSDRFSAERPKGSFSTLEIQRTEQGDSAMYLCASSLASGNSPLHFGNGTRLTVT.

The CDR3 DNA is TGTGCCAGCACAACGGTGGAAAGGGGCATCGAGCAGTACTTC. Translated, it gives CASTTVERGIEQYF. The V gene is TRBV28, the J gene TRBJ2-7; D might be TRBD1 (5 bases). Trimming cost V 7 bases and J 6 bases, with 19 bases left between them. The CDR3 has 14 residues. CDR1 is MDHEN, CDR2 SYDVKM, per germline. Using reference TRBV28 and TRBJ2-7 for the parts outside the CDR3, the full variable domain is DVKVTQSSRYLVKRTGEKVFLECVQDMDHENMFWYRQDPGLGLRLIYFSYDVKMKEKGDIPEGYSVSREKKERFSLILESASTNQTSMYLCASTTVERGIEQYFGPGTRLTVT.

This sequence joins TRBV6-6 and TRBJ1-2; 11 nucleotides match TRBD1. The CDR3 sequence is 16 residues long. The V segment lost 5 bases and the J segment 2 bases; nucleotides outside the gene matches: 7. Germline V CDR1 and CDR2: MNHNY, SVGAGI (reference sequence). CDR3 amino acids: CASSRTGGVSNYGYTF. The CDR3 bases are TGTGCCAGCAGTAGGACAGGGGGCGTATCAAACTATGGCTACACCTTC.

The sample holds many counts of this clone. V usage is TRBV7-2 and J usage is TRBJ2-5; D might be TRBD2 (6 bases). Trimming took 1 base from V and 0 from J, leaving 9 bases between them. Germline V gene lookup returns CDR1 SGHTA and CDR2 FQGNSA. This CDR3 has 15 amino acids. In DNA, the CDR3 is TGTGCCAGCAGCTTAGTAGGAGGGTACCAAGAGACCCAGTACTTC. It yields the protein CASSLVGGYQETQYF.